The text below deals with one T cell receptor beta chain. Its antigen is still unknown. The sample originates from a study of cytomegalovirus exposure and HLA in healthy donors. Findings and limits, study-wide: In an earlier analysis, productive rearrangement rates for most beta V segments clustered near 87% or 30%.

The CDR3 loop spans 12 amino acids. Germline V gene sequence: CDR1 SGHDT, CDR2 YYEEEE. Between the trimmed V and J ends, which lost 0 bases and 10 bases, there was a span of 10 bases. Vbeta (60) and Jbeta (13) primers were used in the PCR. Sequencing used immunoSEQ multiplex PCR; TCRdb keeps in-frame clones, though not all of them. The listing records roughly 30,000 clones. This sequence was found in a middle-aged woman in good health and CMV-seropositive. This chain connects TRBV5-6 to TRBJ1-1; D is possibly TRBD1 (6 bases). What was sequenced was PBMCs. The CDR3, as DNA: TGTGCCAGCAGCTTGGGGGGGCTTCGAGCTTTCTTT. As protein: CASSLGGLRAFF.